This T cell receptor (beta chain) stems from a study of blood T cell repertoires in COVID-19 (dated by TCRdb to between 2020 and 2021). Concerning the study at large: Samples from collaborators originated in the United States, Italy and Spain and spanned both the acute and convalescent phases of COVID-19. Sample metadata almost always included a de-identified subject ID, COVID-19 status, age in years and sex. The material from the prospective study consisted of cDNA or gDNA derived from T cells, B-cell-depleted T cells, or PBMCs. The samples were drawn from the first 160 participants of the ongoing ImmuneRACE study and from over a thousand subjects provided by 6 global collaborators. The repertoires were released in a freely available public database intended as a resource for research on the immune response to SARS-CoV-2. Where available, HLA class I and class II types were taken from metadata supplied by the sample provider and were not determined by assay-based typing. The dataset comprised deeply sampled blood TCRbeta repertoires from subjects exposed to, actively infected with, or recovered from COVID-19. Study-wide findings and limitations: The amount of clinical and demographic metadata varied by source and participant and was provided uncurated.

Notes on this clone: Its binding antigen is unknown. The record has no base qualities; no much larger clone is one base away.

The germline V and J ends show losses of 5 bases and 4 bases respectively, and no gene match explains 9 bases of the junction. CDR1 and CDR2 are read off the germline V gene as SGHTA and FQGNSA. The CDR3 runs 15 residues from the cysteine to the phenylalanine. Left in the record is the CDR3 DNA by itself, 45 bases read in frame from the first base. The collaborating institutions used their own protocols to collect whole blood in K2EDTA tubes. For TCRbeta analysis, collaborators shipped samples as frozen whole blood, isolated PBMCs, or DNA extracted from either of those sample types. The immunoSEQ Assay, a bias-controlled multiplex PCR, was used to amplify TCRbeta CDR3 regions from genomic DNA. Per the source publication's procedure: The number of nucleated cells in each sample was estimated by amplification of reference gene primers within the assay. Sequence reads were collapsed and filtered to measure the absolute abundance of every unique TCRbeta CDR3 rearrangement. For each sample, productive Simpson clonality was calculated by taking the square root of Simpson's diversity index across productive rearrangements. TCRdb took over this immuneACCESS table, retaining in-frame rearrangements with V and J assigned. Such tables are incomplete; in checked studies, under half of the missing clones stem from an unresolved V gene, and the remainder is unexplained. Clone size and the V and J calls come from that table; the DNA yielded D and trimming. For this sample there are some 400,000 clones; 90% appear just once. Clones ranked in the top ten supply 6.5% of the sample.

Sequencing input: peripheral blood. The source of this sequence is a man aged 18 to 29 with active or convalescent COVID-19. The rearrangement joined TRBV7-2 to TRBJ1-2; 8 nucleotides in the junction match TRBD1. The DNA sequence reads TGTGCCAGCAGCCCAGAGGGACAGGCGGTCTATGGCTACACCTTC. It specifies CASSPEGQAVYGYTF.